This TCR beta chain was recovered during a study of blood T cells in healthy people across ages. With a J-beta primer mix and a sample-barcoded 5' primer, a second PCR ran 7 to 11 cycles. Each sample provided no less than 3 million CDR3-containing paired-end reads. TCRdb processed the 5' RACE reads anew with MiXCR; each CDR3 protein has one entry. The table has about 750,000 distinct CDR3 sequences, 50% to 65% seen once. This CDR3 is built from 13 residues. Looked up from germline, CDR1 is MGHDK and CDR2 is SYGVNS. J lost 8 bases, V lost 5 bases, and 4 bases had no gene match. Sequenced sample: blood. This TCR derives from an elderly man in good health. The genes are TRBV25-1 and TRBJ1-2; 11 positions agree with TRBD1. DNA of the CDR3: TGTGCCAGCAGTCCCGGACAGGGGGCCGGCTACACCTTC. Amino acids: CASSPGQGAGYTF.